This TCR beta chain was recovered during a study of blood T cell repertoires in COVID-19. Libraries were prepared by immunoSEQ multiplex PCR; TCRdb keeps only in-frame clonotypes and omits some of them. The table has roughly 100,000 clones, 87% seen once; the top ten hold 3% to 3.5%. This CDR3 is 13 amino acids long. Trimming took 6 bases from V and 4 from J; bases not matched to a gene: 3. This clone was detected only once. The chain uses TRBV12-3 or TRBV12-4 and TRBJ2-3; 8 positions match TRBD2. The receptor was isolated from a man aged 50 or older in a cohort sampled during active COVID-19. Material: peripheral blood. CDR3 residues: CASSRGGSDTQYF. As DNA, the CDR3 is TGTGCCAGCAGCCGGGGGGGCTCAGATACGCAGTATTTT.